Below, 27 T cell receptor beta chains from the same sample are listed, as sequenced in a study of beta chain features in type 1 diabetes. Isolated RNA was reverse transcribed in full, so expressed TCRB transcripts were sequenced. Assay used: immunoSEQ multiplex PCR; TCRdb lists only in-frame clones, some missing. The sample lists roughly 150,000 clones, 9% to 12% occurring once. The study's findings and limits: In all four CD4+ subsets, TCRB CDR3 length was significantly, moderately reduced in type 1 diabetes.

No antigen has been assigned to these receptors. Specimen: central memory CD4+ T cells from blood. These receptors originate from a young man with type 1 diabetes.

The chain joins TRBV5-1 to TRBJ1-4; D is undetermined. Trimming cost V 1 base and J 7 bases, with 5 bases left between them. The CDR3 sequence is 12 residues long. Germline-derived CDR1 and CDR2 are SGHRS and YFSETQ. CDR3 region: CASSLNSEKLFF. CDR3 coding DNA: TGCGCCAGCAGCTTGAACTCTGAAAAACTGTTTTTT.

This clone turned up a few times. J is TRBJ1-1 and V is TRBV29-1, with D tentatively TRBD1 (6 bases). Germline CDR1 and CDR2: SQVTM and ANQGSEA. V dropped 6 bases and J dropped 8 bases, with 13 bases sitting between them. The CDR3 consists of 11 residues. The CDR3 protein is CSVQNTGEAFF. The CDR3 bases are TGCAGCGTCCAAAATACAGGGGAAGCTTTCTTT.

The gene calls are TRBV9 and TRBJ2-6, with D unclear. The CDR3 length is 18 residues. CDR1 is SGDLS, CDR2 YYNGEE, per germline. V lost 0 bases and J 0 bases, leaving 13 bases between the germline ends. CDR3 protein: CASSVGVRMLSGANVLTF. In DNA form, the CDR3 reads TGTGCCAGCAGCGTAGGGGTGCGGATGCTCTCTGGGGCCAACGTCCTGACTTTC.

The chain couples TRBV6-1 to TRBJ2-1, with 7 positions matching TRBD2. The junction had 3 bases not matched to a gene; V was cut back by 4 bases and J by 6 bases. This CDR3 has 13 residues. Germline V lookup: CDR1 MNHNS, CDR2 SASEGT. The CDR3 is CASSAGLGNEQFF. Written as DNA, the CDR3 is TGTGCCAGCAGTGCCGGACTAGGCAATGAGCAGTTCTTC.

The chain recombines TRBV25-1 with TRBJ2-1; weak D call: TRBD1 (6 bases). Germline CDR1 reads MGHDK; CDR2 reads SYGVNS. The CDR3 contains 14 residues. The V gene lost 3 bases and the J gene lost 7 bases, with 13 bases spanning the gap. CDR3 in amino acids: CASSDPSQGNEQFF. The CDR3 DNA is TGTGCCAGCAGTGACCCATCACAGGGAAATGAGCAGTTCTTC. Full variable domain (rest looked up from reference TRBV25-1 and TRBJ2-1): EADIYQTPRYLVIGTGKKITLECSQTMGHDKMYWYQQDPGMELHLIHYSYGVNSTEKGDLSSESTVSRIRTEHFPLTLESARPSHTSQYLCASSDPSQGNEQFFGPGTRLTVL.

This clone was detected only a few times. CDR3 sequence: CASSPPAGNEQYF. CDR3 nucleotides: TGTGCCAGCAGCCCCCCCGCAGGCAACGAGCAGTACTTC. This chain joins TRBV28 and TRBJ2-7; D ambiguous. Trimming took 6 bases from V and 5 from J, leaving 14 bases between them. Germline values: CDR1 MDHEN, CDR2 SYDVKM. This CDR3 is built from 13 residues.

CDR3 in amino acids: CAIKGEGLQPQHF. CDR3 coding DNA: TGTGCCATCAAGGGGGAGGGACTGCAGCCCCAGCATTTT. The chain combines TRBV10-3 with TRBJ1-5; maybe TRBD1 (6 bases). Between the trimmed V and J ends, which lost 7 bases and 7 bases, there was a span of 14 bases. Germline CDR1 is ENHRY and CDR2 is SYGVKD. The CDR3 length is 13 residues.

This chain links TRBV7-6 with TRBJ2-7; 11 nucleotides agree with TRBD2. This CDR3 contains 19 residues. Germline V lookup: CDR1 SGHVS, CDR2 FNYEAQ. V lost 2 bases, J lost 0 bases, and 12 bases stayed unmatched. CDR3 DNA sequence: TGTGCCAGCAGCTTAACTTCTAGTCAGACTAGCGGGACCTCCTACGAGCAGTACTTC. The encoded protein is CASSLTSSQTSGTSYEQYF.

This clone was observed a handful of times. The gene calls are TRBV19 and TRBJ1-1; a weak D match, TRBD1 (6 bases). CDR3 length: 16 amino acids. V was clipped by 3 bases and J by 2 bases, with 16 bases between them. Germline loops: CDR1 LNHDA, CDR2 SQIVND (reference sequence). The DNA of the CDR3 is TGTGCCAGTAGTATTAAGGGACACCGGTTAAACACTGAAGCTTTCTTT. It codes for CASSIKGHRLNTEAFF.

The V gene is TRBV6-6, the J gene TRBJ1-1; D unresolved. The CDR3 has 13 residues. Germline CDR1 is MNHNY and CDR2 is SVGAGI (reference sequence). Trimming pared 0 bases from V and 10 bases from J, leaving 12 bases between. The CDR3 region is CASSYSSGSGAFF. The DNA of the CDR3 is TGTGCCAGCAGTTACTCGTCGGGGAGCGGAGCTTTCTTT.

This clone has only a few counts. The chain links TRBV28 to TRBJ2-7; D possibly corresponds to TRBD1 (6 bases). This CDR3 comprises 13 residues. Germline V gives CDR1 MDHEN, CDR2 SYDVKM. Trimming left V 5 bases short and J 3 bases short, with 11 bases between. The CDR3 region has the DNA TGTGCCAGCAGTCCTGGACAGAACTACGAGCAGTACTTC. Its translation: CASSPGQNYEQYF.

The chain uses TRBV4-3 and TRBJ2-3; 8 bases line up with TRBD2. V lost 6 bases, J lost 1 base, and 6 bases stayed unmatched. Germline V gives CDR1 LGHNA, CDR2 YSLEER. CDR3 length: 15 residues. This CDR3 is CASSGETSGTDTQYF. As DNA, the CDR3 is TGCGCCAGCAGTGGCGAGACTAGCGGCACAGATACGCAGTATTTT.

This clone was seen only a few times. This chain joins TRBV5-1 and TRBJ2-1; D is undetermined. V was pared by 1 base and J by 8 bases, with 10 bases between. Germline assignment: CDR1 SGHRS and CDR2 YFSETQ. The CDR3 has 13 residues. The CDR3 is CASSLRPSDEQFF. The CDR3 DNA follows: TGCGCCAGCAGCTTGCGCCCGAGCGATGAGCAGTTCTTC.

The chain is built from TRBV7-9 and TRBJ2-3, with TRBD2 matching over 7 bases. V was clipped by 7 bases and J by 2 bases; unmatched bases: 6. Germline CDR1 reads SEHNR; CDR2 reads FQNEAQ (reference sequence). The CDR3 is made up of 14 amino acids. The CDR3 DNA reads as TGTGCCAGCACTGGGGAGGGTGACACAGATACGCAGTATTTT. Its translation is CASTGEGDTDTQYF.

In its sample, this clone was seen a few times. The chain is built from TRBV28 and TRBJ1-2; no clear D gene. The germline V gene encodes CDR1 MDHEN and CDR2 SYDVKM. The CDR3 covers 13 residues. The V end lost 6 bases, the J end lost 0 bases, and 8 bases lay between the germline ends. CDR3 in DNA: TGTGCCAGCAGCGGGGAGTCTAACTATGGCTACACCTTC. Residues: CASSGESNYGYTF.

This rearrangement joins TRBV5-1 to TRBJ2-7; TRBD2 matches at 7 bases. The CDR3 is made up of 14 amino acids. The germline V gene has CDR1 SGHRS and CDR2 YFSETQ. V lost 5 bases and J lost 2; bases outside the gene matches: 7. The CDR3 reads CASRERDPTYEQYF. The CDR3 DNA follows: TGCGCCAGCAGGGAGCGGGACCCCACCTACGAGCAGTACTTC.

This chain uses TRBV2 with TRBJ1-1; no definite D call. V was trimmed by 7 bases and J by 0 bases, leaving 9 bases between them. CDR3 size: 13 residues. Germline values: CDR1 SNHLY, CDR2 FYNNEI. The CDR3 DNA sequence: TGTGCCAGCACAACAGAACTGAACACTGAAGCTTTCTTT. It specifies CASTTELNTEAFF.

The genes are TRBV2 and TRBJ2-6; D gene unclear. V lost 5 bases, J lost 1 base, and 9 bases lay in between. The CDR3 consists of 15 residues. Looked up from germline, CDR1 is SNHLY and CDR2 is FYNNEI. CDR3 coding DNA: TGTGCCAGCAGTTCAGAAAGATCTGGGGCCAACGTCCTGACTTTC. Protein sequence: CASSSERSGANVLTF. The variable domain in full, completed from reference TRBV2 and TRBJ2-6, reads EPEVTQTPSHQVTQMGQEVILRCVPISNHLYFYWYRQILGQKVEFLVSFYNNEISEKSEIFDDQFSVERPDGSNFTLKIRSTKLEDSAMYFCASSSERSGANVLTFGAGSRLTVL.

The J gene is TRBJ2-5, the V gene TRBV5-8; perhaps TRBD2 as D (5 bases). The CDR3 length is 16 residues. The V gene's germline CDR1 is SGHTS and CDR2 YDEGEE. V lost 0 bases and J 2 bases, leaving 14 bases between the germline ends. CDR3: CASSLVQDFDQETQYF. The CDR3, as DNA: TGTGCCAGCAGCTTGGTCCAGGACTTTGATCAAGAGACCCAGTACTTC.

This sequence joins TRBV7-2 and TRBJ2-1; TRBD2 matches at 10 bases. V shed 2 bases, J shed 5 bases, and the junction held 3 bases outside the gene matches. CDR3 size: 15 residues. Germline V gene sequence: CDR1 SGHTA, CDR2 FQGNSA. This CDR3 reads CASSLRLAGDNEQFF. The CDR3 DNA sequence: TGTGCCAGCAGCTTAAGGCTAGCGGGAGACAATGAGCAGTTCTTC.

A few counts support this clone. The genes are TRBV30 and TRBJ1-2; tentatively, D is TRBD1 (5 bases). The CDR3 is made up of 13 amino acids. V was cut by 1 base and J by 8 bases, with 14 bases left in between. Per germline, CDR1 GTSNPN and CDR2 SVGIG (reference sequence). CDR3 sequence: CAWSEVGPKGYTF. CDR3 DNA sequence: TGTGCCTGGAGTGAGGTGGGGCCTAAGGGCTACACCTTC.

The chain carries TRBV7-6 and TRBJ2-1; 9 positions agree with TRBD1. This CDR3 has 15 residues. V lost 1 base, J lost 4 bases, and 2 bases stayed unmatched. The germline V gene encodes CDR1 SGHVS and CDR2 FNYEAQ. The CDR3 is CASSLDRGLYNEQFF. The CDR3 nucleotides are TGTGCCAGCAGCTTAGACAGGGGGCTGTACAATGAGCAGTTCTTC.

The sample holds a few counts of this clone. The chain carries TRBV25-1 and TRBJ2-5, with 11 nucleotides matching TRBD2. Germline-derived CDR1 and CDR2 are MGHDK and SYGVNS. The CDR3 has 15 amino acids. With 1 base clipped from V and 4 bases from J, the junction kept 2 bases outside the gene matches. CDR3 protein: CASSEFGLAGETQYF. As DNA, the CDR3 is TGTGCCAGCAGTGAATTCGGACTAGCGGGAGAGACCCAGTACTTC. Complete variable domain (other parts from reference TRBV25-1 and TRBJ2-5): EADIYQTPRYLVIGTGKKITLECSQTMGHDKMYWYQQDPGMELHLIHYSYGVNSTEKGDLSSESTVSRIRTEHFPLTLESARPSHTSQYLCASSEFGLAGETQYFGPGTRLLVL.

The V call is TRBV6-1, the J call TRBJ1-1, with D perhaps matching TRBD1 (6 bases). Germline V gene sequence: CDR1 MNHNS, CDR2 SASEGT. This CDR3 contains 14 residues. Trimming cost V 4 bases and J 1 base, with 10 bases left between them. The CDR3 reads CASSVRGQNTEAFF. CDR3 bases: TGTGCCAGCAGTGTTAGGGGACAGAACACTGAAGCTTTCTTT.

In its sample, this clone was seen a few times. The chain joins TRBV4-2 to TRBJ1-2; no clear D gene. V lost 1 base and J 0 bases, leaving 9 bases between the germline ends. The CDR3 sequence is 15 residues long. CDR1 is LGHNA, CDR2 YNFKEQ, per germline. CDR3 sequence reads: CASSQVGATNYGYTF. CDR3 in DNA: TGTGCCAGCAGCCAAGTGGGCGCTACTAACTATGGCTACACCTTC.

This clone has ten or more counts. The V call is TRBV28, the J call TRBJ1-1; D uncertain. Between the trimmed V and J ends, which lost 3 bases and 4 bases, there was a span of 15 bases. The germline gives CDR1 MDHEN, CDR2 SYDVKM. The CDR3 extends over 15 amino acids. This CDR3 reads CASSLRPSRGTEAFF. The DNA for the CDR3 is TGTGCCAGCAGTTTGAGACCGTCGAGAGGCACTGAAGCTTTCTTT.

This CDR3 reads CASSQSQTSANTGELFF. In DNA form, the CDR3 reads TGTGCCAGCAGCCAATCCCAGACTAGCGCGAACACCGGGGAGCTGTTTTTT. The J gene is TRBJ2-2, the V gene TRBV14; 8 bases agree with TRBD2. The CDR3 covers 17 residues. The germline CDR1 and CDR2 sequences are SGHDN and FVKESK. The J segment lost 0 bases and the V segment lost 2 bases, leaving 5 bases of the junction unmatched.